This T cell receptor (beta chain) stems from a study of lymphopenia after photon versus proton radiotherapy. As for this clone: Its antigen is currently unknown.

Profiled with immunoSEQ multiplex PCR; TCRdb holds only in-frame clones, not every one. The sample consists of roughly 17,000 clones, 84% of them appearing once. Overall study results and limits: Proton therapy kept repertoires fairly stable, unlike photons, which gained effector/memory cells. After the lymphocyte nadir, photon-treated repertoires showed oligoclonal expansion, especially of CD8+ Temra cells.

The origin of this receptor is a man in his sixties or seventies with pancreatic cancer. Sample: peripheral blood, taken from a patient treated with proton-based radiotherapy.

In DNA form, the CDR3 reads TGTGCCAGCAGCTTAGTGCAGGTTGGTTATGTTGAGCAGTTCTTC. Its protein is CASSLVQVGYVEQFF. This chain uses TRBV7-8 with TRBJ2-1; D gene ambiguous. Trimming took off 1 base at V and 9 bases at J, with 16 bases between the two ends. The V gene's germline CDR1 is SGHVS and CDR2 FQNEAQ. CDR3 length: 15 residues.